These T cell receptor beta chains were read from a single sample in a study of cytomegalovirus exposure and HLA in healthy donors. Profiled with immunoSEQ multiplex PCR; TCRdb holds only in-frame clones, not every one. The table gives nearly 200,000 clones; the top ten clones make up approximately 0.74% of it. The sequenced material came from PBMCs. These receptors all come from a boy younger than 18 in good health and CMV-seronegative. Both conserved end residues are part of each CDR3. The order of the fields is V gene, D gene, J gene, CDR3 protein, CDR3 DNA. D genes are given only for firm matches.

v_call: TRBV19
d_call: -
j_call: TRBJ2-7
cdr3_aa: CASSTTGDKAYEQYF
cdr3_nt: TGTGCCAGTAGTACCACAGGTGATAAAGCCTACGAGCAGTACTTC

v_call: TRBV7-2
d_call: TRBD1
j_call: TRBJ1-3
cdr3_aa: CASSSGQGSLGNTIYF
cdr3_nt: TGTGCCAGCAGCTCGGGACAGGGAAGTCTTGGAAACACCATATATTTT

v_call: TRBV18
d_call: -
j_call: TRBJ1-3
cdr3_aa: CASSQGAGNTIYF
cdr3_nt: TGTGCCAGCTCACAGGGGGCTGGAAACACCATATATTTT

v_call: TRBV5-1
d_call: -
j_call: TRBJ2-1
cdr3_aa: CASSSTLEREQFF
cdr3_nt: TGCGCCAGCAGCTCAACACTAGAGCGGGAGCAGTTCTTC

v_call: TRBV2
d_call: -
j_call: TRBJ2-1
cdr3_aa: CASSDDKYNEQFF
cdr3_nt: TGTGCCAGCAGTGATGACAAATACAATGAGCAGTTCTTC

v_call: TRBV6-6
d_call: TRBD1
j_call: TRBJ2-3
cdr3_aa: CASSLDRGRGTDTQYF
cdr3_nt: TGTGCCAGCAGCCTCGACAGGGGCAGAGGCACAGATACGCAGTATTTT

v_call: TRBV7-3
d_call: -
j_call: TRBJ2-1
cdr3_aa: CASSWTGGSNNEQFF
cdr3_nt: TGTGCCAGCAGCTGGACAGGAGGGTCTAACAATGAGCAGTTCTTC

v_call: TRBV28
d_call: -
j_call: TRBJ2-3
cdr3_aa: CASSVSGEGTDTQYF
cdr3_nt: TGTGCCAGTTCCGTTTCGGGAGAGGGCACAGATACGCAGTATTTT

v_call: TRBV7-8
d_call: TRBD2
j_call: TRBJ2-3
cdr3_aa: CASRNRGVKDTQYF
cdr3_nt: TGTGCCAGCAGAAATCGGGGGGTAAAAGATACGCAGTATTTT

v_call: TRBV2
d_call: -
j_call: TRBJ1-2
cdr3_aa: CASNREGSYGYTF
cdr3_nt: TGTGCCAGCAACAGGGAGGGGTCCTATGGCTACACCTTC

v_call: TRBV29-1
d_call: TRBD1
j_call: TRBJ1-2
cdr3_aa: CSVAAGGGDGYTF
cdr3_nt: TGCAGCGTTGCCGCAGGGGGAGGAGACGGCTACACCTTC

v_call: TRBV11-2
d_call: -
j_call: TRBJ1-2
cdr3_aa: CASIQVGDRMDYGYTF
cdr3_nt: TGTGCCAGCATCCAAGTAGGAGACCGCATGGACTATGGCTACACCTTC

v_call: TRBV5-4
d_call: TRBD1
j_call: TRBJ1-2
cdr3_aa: CASSGQGANGYTF
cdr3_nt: TGTGCCAGCAGCGGACAGGGGGCGAACGGCTACACCTTC

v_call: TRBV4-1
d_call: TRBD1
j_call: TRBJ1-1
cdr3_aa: CASSQPKQGTEAFF
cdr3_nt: TGCGCCAGCAGCCAACCTAAACAGGGGACTGAAGCTTTCTTT

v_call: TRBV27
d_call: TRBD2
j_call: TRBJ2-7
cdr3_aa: CASSLLAGGLYEQYF
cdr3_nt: TGTGCCAGCAGTCTACTAGCGGGGGGCCTCTACGAGCAGTACTTC

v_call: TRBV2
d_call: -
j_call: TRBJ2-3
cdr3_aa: CATGRGSTDTQYF
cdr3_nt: TGTGCCACCGGTCGGGGGAGCACAGATACGCAGTATTTT

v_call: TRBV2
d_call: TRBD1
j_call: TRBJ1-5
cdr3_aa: CASRDRDSLNQPQHF
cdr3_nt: TGTGCCAGCAGAGACCGGGACAGCTTAAATCAGCCCCAGCATTTT

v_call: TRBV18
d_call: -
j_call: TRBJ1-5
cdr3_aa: CASSHAGTSLPYQPQHF
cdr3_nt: TGTGCCAGCTCGCATGCCGGGACATCCTTACCGTATCAGCCCCAGCATTTT

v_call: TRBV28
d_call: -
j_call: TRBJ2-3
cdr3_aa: CASSPRVADTQYF
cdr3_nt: TGTGCCAGCAGTCCCAGGGTCGCAGATACGCAGTATTTT

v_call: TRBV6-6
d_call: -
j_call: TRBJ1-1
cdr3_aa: CASRTRGGDTEAFF
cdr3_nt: TGTGCCAGCAGGACTCGGGGGGGGGACACTGAAGCTTTCTTT

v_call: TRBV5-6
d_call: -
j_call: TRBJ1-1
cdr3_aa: CASSLGGSMNTEAFF
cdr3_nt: TGTGCCAGCAGCCTTGGAGGGTCCATGAACACTGAAGCTTTCTTT

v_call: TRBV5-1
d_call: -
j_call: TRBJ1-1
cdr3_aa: CASSLAGMNTEAFF
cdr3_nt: TGCGCCAGCAGCTTGGCAGGCATGAACACTGAAGCTTTCTTT